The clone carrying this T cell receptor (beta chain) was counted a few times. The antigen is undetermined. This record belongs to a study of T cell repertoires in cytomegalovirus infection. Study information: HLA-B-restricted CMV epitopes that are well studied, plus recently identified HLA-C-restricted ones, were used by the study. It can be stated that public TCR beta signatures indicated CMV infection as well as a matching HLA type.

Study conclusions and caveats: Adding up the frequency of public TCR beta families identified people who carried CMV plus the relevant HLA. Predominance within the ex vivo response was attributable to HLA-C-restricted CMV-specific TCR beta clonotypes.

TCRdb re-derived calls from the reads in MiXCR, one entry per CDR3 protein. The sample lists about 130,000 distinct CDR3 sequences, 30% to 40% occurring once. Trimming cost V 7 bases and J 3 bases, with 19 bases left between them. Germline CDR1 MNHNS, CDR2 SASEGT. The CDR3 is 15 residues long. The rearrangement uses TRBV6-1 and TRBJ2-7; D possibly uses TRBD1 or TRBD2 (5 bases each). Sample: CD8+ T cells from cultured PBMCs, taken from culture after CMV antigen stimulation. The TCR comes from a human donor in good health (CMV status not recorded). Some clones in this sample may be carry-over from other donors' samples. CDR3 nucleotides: TGTGCCAGCAACGGGATGTCGGGACCGAGCTACGAGCAGTACTTC. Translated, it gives CASNGMSGPSYEQYF.